This TCR beta chain was sequenced during a study of memory CD4+ T cells and cytomegalovirus serostatus. The assay was immunoSEQ multiplex PCR, and TCRdb's table has in-frame clones only and misses some. The data contain 40,000 or so clones, 70% to 80% of them singletons. Unmatched junction bases numbered 19, after V lost 5 bases and J lost 8 bases. The germline V gene encodes CDR1 GTSNPN and CDR2 SVGIG (reference sequence). The CDR3 sequence is 16 residues long. The sort gate was single viable CD3+CD4+CD8-CD45RO+ cells for memory CD4+ T cells. The material sequenced was memory CD4+ T cells from blood. This chain joins TRBV30 and TRBJ1-2; 8 bases match TRBD1. This sequence was found in an adult in good health and CMV-seronegative. Here the CDR3 reads CAWDKRTGRLGFGYTF. Written as DNA, the CDR3 is TGTGCCTGGGATAAACGGACAGGGAGGCTTGGATTCGGCTACACCTTC.